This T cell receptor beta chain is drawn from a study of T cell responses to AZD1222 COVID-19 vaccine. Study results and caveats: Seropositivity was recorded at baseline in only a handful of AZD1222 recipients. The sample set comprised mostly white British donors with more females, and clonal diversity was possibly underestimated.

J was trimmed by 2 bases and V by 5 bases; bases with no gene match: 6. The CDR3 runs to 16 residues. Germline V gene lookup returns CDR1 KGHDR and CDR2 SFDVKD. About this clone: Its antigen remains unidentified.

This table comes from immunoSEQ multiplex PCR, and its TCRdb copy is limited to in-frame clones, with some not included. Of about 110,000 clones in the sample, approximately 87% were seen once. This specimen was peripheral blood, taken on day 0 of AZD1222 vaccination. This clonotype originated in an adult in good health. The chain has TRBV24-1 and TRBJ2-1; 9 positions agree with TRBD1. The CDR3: CATSAGQGSPYNEQFF. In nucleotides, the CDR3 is TGTGCCACCAGTGCCGGACAGGGGAGCCCCTACAATGAGCAGTTCTTC.